These 3 T cell receptor beta chains originate from one sample sequenced in a study of T-cell reconstitution after alpha-beta-depleted transplantation in children. The TCRbeta library was prepared with unique molecular identifiers. A single record per CDR3 protein comes from TCRdb applying MiXCR to the PCR reads. The data show 210,000 or so distinct CDR3 sequences, approximately 10% seen once. The sequencing here drew on PBMCs, taken before TCRalphabeta/CD19-depleted stem cell transplant. The receptor set was obtained from a child in the first two years of life with acute myeloid leukemia, due to receive a stem cell transplant.

In its sample, this clonotype was seen many times. The V gene is TRBV11-2, the J gene TRBJ2-7, with 11 bases aligning to TRBD1. This CDR3 contains 14 residues. The germline V gene has CDR1 SGHAT and CDR2 FQNNGV. J was trimmed by 6 bases and V by 2 bases; bases with no gene match: 3. The CDR3 loop reads CASSLMDRGPEQYF. The CDR3 DNA is TGTGCCAGCAGCTTAATGGACAGGGGGCCCGAGCAGTACTTC.

This clonotype was recorded at least ten times. The genes are TRBV11-2 and TRBJ2-3; 8 bases map to TRBD1. Germline-derived CDR1 and CDR2 are SGHAT and FQNNGV. Trimming removed 4 bases from V and 1 base from J; junction bases left unmatched: 10. The CDR3 spans 17 residues. The CDR3 bases are TGTGCCAGCAGCTCCCCCCTCTTGACAGGGGGCACAGATACGCAGTATTTT. This codes for CASSSPLLTGGTDTQYF.

This clonotype appeared many times. The chain carries TRBV10-3 and TRBJ2-2; a weak D match, TRBD2 (5 bases). The CDR3 has 14 residues. Germline V lookup: CDR1 ENHRY, CDR2 SYGVKD. V lost 2 bases and J 4 bases, leaving 8 bases between the germline ends. The CDR3 is CAISEREGTGELFF. CDR3 DNA: TGTGCCATCAGTGAGCGTGAGGGCACCGGGGAGCTGTTTTTT.